This TCR beta chain was observed in a study of cytomegalovirus exposure and HLA in healthy donors. As for the study in general: A previous analysis identified approximately 110 million unique TCR beta sequences derived from about 180 million T cells.

Study-wide findings and caveats: Sequencing depth across donors, presence/absence analyses assumed, was roughly uniform. Rarity held for most TCR sequences, but there were some public TCRs that occurred in many donors.

Points on this clone: What it recognizes is unknown.

Germline CDR1 and CDR2: SEHNR and FQNEAQ (reference sequence). The V and J ends lost 5 bases and 10 bases respectively, with 11 bases between them. The CDR3 length is 11 residues. The PCR was carried out with 60 Vbeta primers and 13 Jbeta primers. Per the original data handling: Counted up in a later analysis, unique TCR beta chains came to about 80 million, with around 11 million shared. Sequencing was performed with immunoSEQ multiplex PCR; in TCRdb, only in-frame clones are kept and a portion is missing. V and J calls and clone size follow that table, whereas D and trimming were derived from the DNA. The sample consists of 95,000 to 100,000 clones, 76% of them appearing once.

The sequence derives from a man in his forties in good health and CMV-seronegative. Sequencing input: PBMCs. The rearrangement links TRBV7-9 to TRBJ1-1, with unresolved D. The CDR3 coding sequence is TGTGCCAGCAGCCCCGCCGAGCGAGCTTTCTTT. Translating it yields CASSPAERAFF.